A single sample is the source of the 24 T cell receptor beta chains below, sequenced in a study of T cell repertoires in cytomegalovirus infection. TCRdb redid the calling of the reads with MiXCR, one entry per CDR3 protein. The table records roughly 150,000 distinct CDR3 sequences, more than 30% of them present only once. Their target antigens are unknown. The specimen was CD8+ T cells from cultured PBMCs, collected from culture after CMV antigen stimulation. These receptor sequences come from a human donor in good health (CMV status not recorded). Some clones in this sample may be carry-over from other donors' samples.

The chain is built from TRBV15 and TRBJ2-1; 10 nucleotides match TRBD1. Germline CDR1 is LNHNV and CDR2 is YYDKDF (reference sequence). This CDR3 is built from 16 residues. V was pared by 5 bases and J by 6 bases, with 10 bases of the junction left unmatched. The CDR3 region is CATSPRTGGLSNEQFF. Written as DNA, the CDR3 is TGTGCCACCAGCCCCCGGACAGGGGGACTCTCCAATGAGCAGTTCTTC.

In its sample, this clonotype was seen many times. This chain links TRBV4-1 with TRBJ2-7; 8 bases match TRBD1. CDR1 is MGHRA and CDR2 is YSYEKL in the germline V gene. The CDR3 is 15 amino acids. V lost 5 bases to trimming and J lost 3 bases; unmatched junction nucleotides: 9. The CDR3: CASSYTGTGLYEQYF. CDR3 nucleotide sequence: TGCGCCAGCAGCTATACCGGGACAGGACTCTACGAGCAGTACTTC.

V gene TRBV13 combines with J gene TRBJ2-3; 10 nucleotides agree with TRBD1. This CDR3 has 16 residues. CDR1 is PRHDT and CDR2 is FYEKMQ in the germline V gene (reference sequence). V shed 4 bases, J shed 3 bases, and the junction held 7 bases outside the gene matches. Here the CDR3 reads CASSYLGQGGTDTQYF. The DNA of the CDR3 is TGTGCCAGCAGCTACCTCGGACAGGGGGGGACAGATACGCAGTATTTT.

The rearrangement joins TRBV20-1 to TRBJ1-1; TRBD1 might be the D (5 bases). CDR1 is DFQATT, CDR2 SNEGSKA, per germline (reference sequence). V shed 2 bases and J shed 3 bases, with 13 bases lying between them. The CDR3 spans 14 residues. The CDR3 DNA sequence: TGCAGTGCTAGAAAGGGGAATGTAGACACTGAAGCTTTCTTT. The encoded protein is CSARKGNVDTEAFF.

The sample holds many counts of this clonotype. This chain joins TRBV7-6 and TRBJ2-3, with TRBD2 identical over 13 bases. V trimming: 5 bases; J trimming: 6 bases; junction bases outside the gene matches: 8. Germline V CDR1 and CDR2: SGHVS, FNYEAQ. This CDR3 spans 16 amino acids. CDR3 sequence reads: CASSTSGGAVADTQYF. The CDR3 DNA reads as TGTGCCAGCAGCACTAGCGGGGGGGCAGTGGCCGATACGCAGTATTTT.

The chain is built from TRBV20-1 and TRBJ1-2; no clear D gene. This CDR3 is 11 amino acids long. The germline V gene has CDR1 DFQATT and CDR2 SNEGSKA (reference sequence). V lost 6 bases and J lost 2, with 7 bases in between. The CDR3 DNA is TGCAGTGCCTTAGGGAACTATGGCTACACCTTC. This gives the protein CSALGNYGYTF.

V is TRBV28 and J is TRBJ2-1; the D gene is possibly TRBD1 (6 bases). The germline V and J ends were trimmed by 5 bases and 0 bases, with 14 bases remaining between them. The CDR3 runs 16 residues. Germline V lookup: CDR1 MDHEN, CDR2 SYDVKM. The CDR3 DNA reads as TGTGCCAGCAGTCCCACGATGGGGGCCTCCTACAATGAGCAGTTCTTC. Its protein product is CASSPTMGASYNEQFF.

The chain couples TRBV5-6 to TRBJ2-7; D not resolved. This CDR3 is 12 amino acids long. V was cut by 3 bases and J by 5 bases, with 9 bases left in between. CDR1 and CDR2 (germline): SGHDT, YYEEEE. DNA for the CDR3: TGTGCCAGCAGCTCTTTCCCTAACGAGCAGTACTTC. It codes for CASSSFPNEQYF.

This clonotype has only a few counts. The J gene is TRBJ1-2, the V gene TRBV12-3 or TRBV12-4; the D is unclear. V lost 1 base and J lost 6, with 21 bases in between. The CDR3 runs 17 residues. The CDR3 is CASSLGLPTLGSDGYTF. The CDR3 DNA is TGTGCCAGCAGTTTAGGACTCCCTACCCTAGGCTCCGATGGCTACACCTTC.

The chain employs TRBV12-3 or TRBV12-4 and TRBJ2-3; 7 nucleotides line up with TRBD2. J gave up 1 base and V 10 bases, and 8 bases lay outside the gene matches. This CDR3 spans 14 amino acids. The CDR3 nucleotides are TGTGCCACCTCCCGCGGGGGTGGCACAGATACGCAGTATTTT. This sequence encodes CATSRGGGTDTQYF.

V is TRBV25-1 and J is TRBJ2-5; 11 positions agree with TRBD1. In germline, CDR1 is MGHDK, CDR2 SYGVNS. The V gene end was trimmed by 0 bases and the J gene end by 5 bases; junction bases not matched to a gene: 5. This CDR3 has 16 residues. The CDR3 region is CASSEYDRTGGETQYF. CDR3 DNA sequence: TGTGCCAGCAGTGAATATGATCGGACAGGGGGCGAGACCCAGTACTTC. Together with reference TRBV25-1 and TRBJ2-5, the CDR3 gives the full variable domain: EADIYQTPRYLVIGTGKKITLECSQTMGHDKMYWYQQDPGMELHLIHYSYGVNSTEKGDLSSESTVSRIRTEHFPLTLESARPSHTSQYLCASSEYDRTGGETQYFGPGTRLLVL.

The chain joins TRBV7-2 to TRBJ1-5; no reliable D call. This CDR3 is built from 14 residues. CDR1 and CDR2 (germline): SGHTA, FQGNSA. Trimming took 5 bases from V and 3 from J, leaving 11 bases between them. The CDR3 coding sequence is TGTGCCAGCAGCCCCCCCAGCGTCAATCAGCCCCAGCATTTT. This encodes CASSPPSVNQPQHF.

J is TRBJ1-1 and V is TRBV19; perhaps TRBD1 as D (6 bases). V lost 9 bases, J lost 1 base, and 15 bases lay in between. The germline V gene encodes CDR1 LNHDA and CDR2 SQIVND (reference sequence). The CDR3 length is 14 residues. The CDR3 region is CASKHGTPNTEAFF. The CDR3 DNA sequence: TGTGCCAGCAAACACGGGACACCGAACACTGAAGCTTTCTTT.

This clonotype was counted between two and nine times. CDR3 nucleotides: TGCGCCAGCAGCCAAGATGTGGCCTCCTATAATTCACCCCTCCACTTT. Protein: CASSQDVASYNSPLHF. The chain couples TRBV4-1 to TRBJ1-6; D gene uncertain. This CDR3 has 16 residues. V lost 0 bases, J lost 0 bases, and 6 bases lay in between. Germline CDR1 and CDR2: MGHRA and YSYEKL.

This clonotype turned up a few times. This chain joins TRBV6-2 or TRBV6-3 and TRBJ1-1; 10 nucleotides agree with TRBD1. This CDR3 spans 15 amino acids. Trimming took 2 bases from V and 3 from J; bases not matched to a gene: 3. The V gene's germline CDR1 is MNHEY and CDR2 SVGEGT. The CDR3 loop reads CASSYLGTGDTEAFF. CDR3 coding DNA: TGTGCCAGCAGTTACCTCGGGACAGGGGACACTGAAGCTTTCTTT.

This clonotype was detected many times. This sequence joins TRBV7-3 and TRBJ1-1, with no clear D. Germline-derived CDR1 and CDR2 are SGHTA and FQGTGA. V was cut by 0 bases and J by 0 bases, with 5 bases left in between. The CDR3 covers 14 residues. The CDR3 DNA reads as TGTGCCAGCAGCTTAACAATTGTGAACACTGAAGCTTTCTTT. It encodes CASSLTIVNTEAFF. Full variable domain (outside the CDR3, taken from reference TRBV7-3 and TRBJ1-1): GAGVSQTPSNKVTEKGKYVELRCDPISGHTALYWYRQSLGQGPEFLIYFQGTGAADDSGLPNDRFFAVRPEGSVSTLKIQRTERGDSAVYLCASSLTIVNTEAFFGQGTRLTVV.

To note about this clonotype: An end of the junction differs from the germline gene, which may be a read error. The chain has TRBV6-1 and TRBJ2-5; 9 bases agree with TRBD1. CDR3 length: 14 residues. CDR1 MNHNS and CDR2 SASEGT come from the germline V gene. This CDR3 reads CAGSPTGGQETQYF. The CDR3 bases are TGTGCCGGCAGTCCGACAGGGGGCCAAGAGACCCAGTACTTC.

Comment on this clonotype: Germline is not matched at one junction end, which may reflect a read error. The V call is TRBV12-3 or TRBV12-4, the J call TRBJ2-2, with D maybe TRBD2 (5 bases). The CDR3 is made up of 16 amino acids. CDR3 loop: CASNPLREPNTGELVF. The CDR3 nucleotides read TGTGCCAGCAATCCCTTAAGGGAGCCGAACACCGGGGAGCTGGTTTTT.

The V gene is TRBV7-4, the J gene TRBJ1-3; 7 nucleotides match TRBD1. Germline CDR1 is SGHVT and CDR2 is SQSDAQ. The CDR3 totals 15 residues. V shed 5 bases, J shed 1 base, and the junction held 5 bases outside the gene matches. The CDR3 DNA reads TGTGCCAGCAGCCCCTCGACAGGGTCTGGAAACACCATATATTTT. Translated, it gives CASSPSTGSGNTIYF.

The rearrangement links TRBV10-3 to TRBJ2-3, with D maybe TRBD1 (6 bases). Germline V gene sequence: CDR1 ENHRY, CDR2 SYGVKD. The CDR3 extends over 15 amino acids. Between the trimmed V and J ends, which lost 6 bases and 0 bases, there was a span of 13 bases. The CDR3 is CAIRAGVMSTDTQYF. CDR3 nucleotides: TGTGCCATCAGAGCAGGGGTGATGAGCACAGATACGCAGTATTTT.

The gene calls are TRBV9 and TRBJ1-1; the D is unclear. The CDR3 totals 13 residues. Germline loops: CDR1 SGDLS, CDR2 YYNGEE. V lost 2 bases to trimming and J lost 5 bases, with 10 bases between them. The CDR3 spells CASSVVLSTEAFF. CDR3 in DNA: TGTGCCAGCAGCGTCGTGCTTTCGACTGAAGCTTTCTTT.

The rearrangement links TRBV24-1 to TRBJ2-4; D remains unclear. CDR1 is KGHDR and CDR2 is SFDVKD in the germline V gene. Trimming pared 9 bases from V and 2 bases from J, leaving 13 bases between. The CDR3 is made up of 14 amino acids. The CDR3 spells CATGRAVTKNIQYF. CDR3 bases: TGTGCCACCGGCCGGGCAGTAACCAAAAACATTCAGTACTTC.

The chain recombines TRBV6-2 or TRBV6-3 with TRBJ1-2; no firm D call. The germline V gene encodes CDR1 MNHEY and CDR2 SVGEGT. The CDR3 runs 13 residues. The V gene lost 5 bases and the J gene lost 8 bases, with 15 bases spanning the gap. The CDR3, as DNA: TGTGCCAGCAGTCCGATATGGGGAGGAGGCTACACCTTC. This sequence encodes CASSPIWGGGYTF.

The chain recombines TRBV12-5 with TRBJ1-4; a possible D gene is TRBD1 (5 bases). CDR3 length: 15 amino acids. The V end was cut by 3 bases, the J end by 2 bases, with 10 bases between. The germline V gene encodes CDR1 LGHNT and CDR2 FRNRAP. In nucleotides, the CDR3 is TGTGCTAGTGGTTTCTGCAGGGCCACTAATGAAAAACTGTTTTTT. The encoded protein is CASGFCRATNEKLFF.